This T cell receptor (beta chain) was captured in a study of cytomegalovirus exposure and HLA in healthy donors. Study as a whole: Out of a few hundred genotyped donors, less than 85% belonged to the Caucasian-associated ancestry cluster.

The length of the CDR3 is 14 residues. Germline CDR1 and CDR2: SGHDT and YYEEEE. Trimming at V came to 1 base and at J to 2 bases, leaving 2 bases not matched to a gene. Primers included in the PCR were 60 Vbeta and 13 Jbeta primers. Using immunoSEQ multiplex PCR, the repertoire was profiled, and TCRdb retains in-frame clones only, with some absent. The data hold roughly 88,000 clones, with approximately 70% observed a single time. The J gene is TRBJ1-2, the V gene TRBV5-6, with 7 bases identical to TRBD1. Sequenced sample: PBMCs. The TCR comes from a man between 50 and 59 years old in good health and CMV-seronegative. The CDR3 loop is CASSLRGPNYGYTF. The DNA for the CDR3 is TGTGCCAGCAGCTTGAGGGGGCCGAACTATGGCTACACCTTC.